A single sample is the source of the 5 T cell receptor beta chains below, sequenced in a study of cytomegalovirus exposure and HLA in healthy donors listed by TCRdb under 2017. Library preparation used the immunoSEQ multiplex PCR assay. For the multiplex PCR, a mixture combining 60 forward primers for TCR Vbeta segments and 13 reverse primers for TCR Jbeta segments was used. TCRdb took this table from immuneACCESS and kept in-frame rearrangements with V and J called. Such tables lack part of the clones; where checked against another copy, unresolved V genes explain under half of the gap, and the rest is unexplained. In this sample the table shows 95,000 to 150,000 clones, roughly 76% of which occur a single time. The ten biggest clones cover 2.1% of the sample. Specimen: PBMCs. The source is a man aged 30-40 years in good health and CMV-seronegative.

The gene calls are TRBV2 and TRBJ2-5; TRBD2 matches at 11 bases. V was clipped by 7 bases and J by 3 bases; unmatched bases: 19. There are 19 residues in the CDR3. Germline CDR1 is SNHLY and CDR2 is FYNNEI. This chain's CDR3 is CASTLEASPGTSGEETQYF. The CDR3 region has the DNA TGTGCCAGCACCCTTGAGGCCTCTCCCGGGACTAGCGGTGAAGAGACCCAGTACTTC.

This chain uses TRBV28 with TRBJ1-2, with 8 bases that match TRBD1. The CDR3 covers 11 residues. V shed 11 bases and J 4 bases; nucleotides not matched to a gene: 3. Germline lookup yields CDR1 MDHEN and CDR2 SYDVKM. The CDR3 DNA sequence: TGTGCCGGACAGGGCCGCTATGGCTACACCTTC. This translates into CAGQGRYGYTF.

V is TRBV6-5 and J is TRBJ2-7, with TRBD2 identical over 10 bases. Germline V lookup: CDR1 MNHEY, CDR2 SVGAGI. The J segment lost 7 bases and the V segment lost 2 bases, leaving 2 bases of the junction unmatched. The CDR3 runs to 13 residues. The CDR3: CASSYDSGGEQYF. The CDR3 coding sequence is TGTGCCAGCAGTTACGATAGCGGGGGGGAGCAGTACTTC.

The V call is TRBV14, the J call TRBJ2-7, with 8 positions matching TRBD1. Germline values: CDR1 SGHDN, CDR2 FVKESK. This CDR3 is built from 14 residues. V lost 1 base to trimming and J lost 7 bases; unmatched junction nucleotides: 6. The CDR3 DNA follows: TGTGCCAGCAGCCAAGTTAACAGGGGGATGGAGCAGTACTTC. Translation: CASSQVNRGMEQYF.

CDR3 DNA sequence: TGTGCCACCAGCCGCTCCCGAGGGAGCTCCTACAATGAGCAGTTCTTC. This translates into CATSRSRGSSYNEQFF. This chain connects TRBV15 to TRBJ2-1; TRBD2 might be the D (5 bases). CDR3 length equals 16 residues. The germline V gene has CDR1 LNHNV and CDR2 YYDKDF (reference sequence). With 5 bases removed from V and 0 bases from J, the gap between germline ends came to 14 bases.